The table lists the clone carrying this TCR beta chain with many counts. This sample is drawn from a study of Graves' ophthalmopathy and Graves' hyperthyroidism. As the template, RNA transcripts were used to amplify TCR beta CDR3 regions. Second-round multiplex PCR came after a first-round RT-PCR that employed HTBI primers. TCRdb re-called the multiplex PCR reads with MiXCR, one entry per CDR3 protein. The data show about 1.1 million distinct CDR3 sequences, 35% to 40% seen once. The germline gives CDR1 SGHAT, CDR2 FQDESV (reference sequence). The CDR3 has 18 amino acids. Between the trimmed V and J ends, which lost 4 bases and 2 bases, there was a span of 21 bases.

The sequenced material came from peripheral blood or thyroid tissue (not recorded which). The receptor's source is an adult man with Graves' hyperthyroidism. The J gene is TRBJ1-5, the V gene TRBV11-1; TRBD1 might be the D (5 bases). The CDR3 bases are TGTGCCAGCAGCTCCCGGAGACGGGGGGGGGAGCGCAATCAGCCCCAGCATTTT. Amino acids: CASSSRRRGGERNQPQHF.